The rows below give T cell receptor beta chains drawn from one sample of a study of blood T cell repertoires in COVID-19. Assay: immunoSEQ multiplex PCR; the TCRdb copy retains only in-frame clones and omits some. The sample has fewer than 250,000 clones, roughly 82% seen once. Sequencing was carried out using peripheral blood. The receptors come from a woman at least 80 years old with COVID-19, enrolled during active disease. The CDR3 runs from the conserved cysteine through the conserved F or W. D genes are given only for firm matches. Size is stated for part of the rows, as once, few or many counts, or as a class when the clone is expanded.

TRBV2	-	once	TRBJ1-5	CASKDGGQPQHF	TGTGCCAGCAAGGACGGGGGTCAGCCCCAGCATTTT
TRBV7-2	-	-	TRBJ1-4	CASSPRGATNEKLFF	TGTGCCAGCAGCCCACGGGGGGCTACTAATGAAAAACTGTTTTTT
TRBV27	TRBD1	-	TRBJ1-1	CASSLLGFRGRDYTEAFF	TGTGCCAGCAGTTTATTAGGGTTCAGGGGGCGGGATTATACTGAAGCTTTCTTT
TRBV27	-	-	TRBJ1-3	CASPSEVENTIYF	TGTGCCAGCCCGAGCGAAGTTGAAAACACCATATATTTT
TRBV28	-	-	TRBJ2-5	CASSSSGSGRETQYF	TGTGCCAGCAGTTCCTCAGGGAGCGGGCGGGAGACCCAGTACTTC
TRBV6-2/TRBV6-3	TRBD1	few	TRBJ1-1	CASSRSPGRTGLEAFF	TGTGCCAGCAGTCGCTCTCCTGGTCGGACAGGCCTGGAAGCTTTCTTT
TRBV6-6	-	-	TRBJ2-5	CASSLRVSETQYF	TGTGCCAGCAGTTTGAGGGTCTCGGAGACCCAGTACTTC
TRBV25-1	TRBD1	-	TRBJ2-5	CASTGGVKETQYF	TGTGCCAGCACAGGGGGCGTGAAAGAGACCCAGTACTTC
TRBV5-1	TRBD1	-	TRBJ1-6	CASSELQGSNSPLHF	TGCGCCAGCAGCGAGTTACAGGGGAGCAATTCACCCCTCCACTTT
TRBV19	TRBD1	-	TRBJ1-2	CASSSQDRGHGYTF	TGTGCCAGTAGTTCCCAGGACAGGGGGCATGGCTACACCTTC
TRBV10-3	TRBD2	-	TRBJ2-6	CATRTGGGSGANVLTF	TGTGCCACGCGAACGGGAGGGGGCTCTGGGGCCAACGTCCTGACTTTC
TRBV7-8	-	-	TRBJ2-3	CASSLDPGATTDTQYF	TGTGCCAGCAGCTTAGATCCAGGGGCGACCACAGATACGCAGTATTTT
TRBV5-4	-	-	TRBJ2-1	CASSPEGNEQFF	TGTGCCAGCAGCCCGGAGGGCAATGAGCAGTTCTTC
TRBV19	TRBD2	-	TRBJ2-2	CASSARLAGAPGELFF	TGTGCCAGTAGTGCCCGACTAGCGGGGGCCCCCGGGGAGCTGTTTTTT
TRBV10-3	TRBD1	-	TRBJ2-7	CAISELGQAAKGSYF	TGTGCCATCAGTGAGTTAGGACAGGCCGCGAAGGGATCGTACTTC
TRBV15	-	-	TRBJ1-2	CATSEETNYGYTF	TGTGCCACCAGCGAGGAGACTAACTATGGCTACACCTTC
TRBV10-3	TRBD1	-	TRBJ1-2	CAISESRTGGDYTF	TGTGCCATCAGTGAGTCGAGGACAGGGGGCGACTACACCTTC